Listed here is a single TCR beta chain. Antigen: not known. Version v3.0 of the immunoSEQ assay was performed at survey level. Method: immunoSEQ multiplex PCR; TCRdb's copy keeps in-frame clones and lacks some. The table lists 20,000 to 30,000 clones, 95% of them singletons. V was trimmed by 0 bases and J by 0 bases, leaving 7 bases between them. The CDR3 is 15 amino acids. Germline V gene data show CDR1 as SGHRS and CDR2 as YFSETQ. This sample was taken from a study of long-term antiretroviral therapy in people with HIV. Overall study findings and caveats: The blood, collected between about 2003 and 2018, was possibly taken under older ART regimens. Comparison with controls showed narrower CDR3 length ranges in HIV repertoires.

This receptor was taken from a woman aged 45-59 years with HIV. The chain carries TRBV5-1 and TRBJ1-5; D remains unclear. Source: unsorted PBMCs, taken about 5 years after starting antiretroviral therapy. CDR3 DNA: TGCGCCAGCAGCTTGGGCATTAATAGCAATCAGCCCCAGCATTTT. It is translated as CASSLGINSNQPQHF. Filled out from reference TRBV5-1 and TRBJ1-5, the complete variable domain reads KAGVTQTPRYLIKTRGQQVTLSCSPISGHRSVSWYQQTPGQGLQFLFEYFSETQRNKGNFPGRFSGRQFSNSRSEMNVSTLELGDSALYLCASSLGINSNQPQHFGDGTRLSIL.